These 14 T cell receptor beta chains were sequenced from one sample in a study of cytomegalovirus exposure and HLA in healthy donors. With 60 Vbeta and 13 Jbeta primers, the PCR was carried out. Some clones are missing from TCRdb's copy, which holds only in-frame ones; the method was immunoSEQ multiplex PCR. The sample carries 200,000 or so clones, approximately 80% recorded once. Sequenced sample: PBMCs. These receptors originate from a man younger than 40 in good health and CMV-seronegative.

This CDR3 is CASSFGDRGLNEQFF. The CDR3 region has the DNA TGTGCCAGCAGCTTTGGGGACAGGGGGCTCAATGAGCAGTTCTTC. V usage is TRBV7-8 and J usage is TRBJ2-1; 12 bases agree with TRBD1. The junction had 3 bases not matched to a gene; V was cut back by 3 bases and J by 6 bases. Germline values: CDR1 SGHVS, CDR2 FQNEAQ. The CDR3 spans 15 residues.

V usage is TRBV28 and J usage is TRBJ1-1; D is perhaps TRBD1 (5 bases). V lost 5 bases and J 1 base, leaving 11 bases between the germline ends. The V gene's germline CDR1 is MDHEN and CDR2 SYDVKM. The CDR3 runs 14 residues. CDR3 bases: TGTGCCAGCAGTCCACCCGACAGGAACACTGAAGCTTTCTTT. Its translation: CASSPPDRNTEAFF. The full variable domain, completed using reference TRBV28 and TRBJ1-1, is DVKVTQSSRYLVKRTGEKVFLECVQDMDHENMFWYRQDPGLGLRLIYFSYDVKMKEKGDIPEGYSVSREKKERFSLILESASTNQTSMYLCASSPPDRNTEAFFGQGTRLTVV.

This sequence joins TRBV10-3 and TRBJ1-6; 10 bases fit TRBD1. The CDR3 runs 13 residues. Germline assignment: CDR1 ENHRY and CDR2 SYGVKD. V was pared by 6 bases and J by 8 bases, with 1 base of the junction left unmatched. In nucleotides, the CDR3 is TGTGCCATCAGGGGGACAGGGGATTCACCCCTCCACTTT. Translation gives CAIRGTGDSPLHF.

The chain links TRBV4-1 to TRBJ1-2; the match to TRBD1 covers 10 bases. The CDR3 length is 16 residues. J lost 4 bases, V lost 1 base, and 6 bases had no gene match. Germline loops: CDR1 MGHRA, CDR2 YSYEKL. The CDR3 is CASSQVGQGGSYGYTF. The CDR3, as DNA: TGCGCCAGCAGCCAAGTAGGACAGGGGGGTAGCTATGGCTACACCTTC.

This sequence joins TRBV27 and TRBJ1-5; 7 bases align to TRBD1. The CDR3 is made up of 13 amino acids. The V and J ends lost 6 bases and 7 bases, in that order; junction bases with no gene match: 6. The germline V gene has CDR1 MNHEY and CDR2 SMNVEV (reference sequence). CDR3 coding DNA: TGTGCCAGCAGCCCGGGACAGAGACAGCCCCAGCATTTT. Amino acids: CASSPGQRQPQHF.

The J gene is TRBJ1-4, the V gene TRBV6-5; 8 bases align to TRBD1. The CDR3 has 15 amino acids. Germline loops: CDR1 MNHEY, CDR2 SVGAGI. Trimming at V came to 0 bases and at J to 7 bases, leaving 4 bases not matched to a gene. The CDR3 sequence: CASSYSTGVVEKLFF. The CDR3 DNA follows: TGTGCCAGCAGTTACTCGACAGGGGTGGTTGAAAAACTGTTTTTT.

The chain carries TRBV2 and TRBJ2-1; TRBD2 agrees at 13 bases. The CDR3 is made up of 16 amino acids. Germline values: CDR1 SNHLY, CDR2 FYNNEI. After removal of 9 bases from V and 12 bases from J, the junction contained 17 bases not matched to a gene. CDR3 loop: CASRPLAGGPGVVQFF. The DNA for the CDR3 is TGTGCCAGTCGACCACTAGCGGGGGGGCCGGGAGTTGTGCAGTTCTTC.

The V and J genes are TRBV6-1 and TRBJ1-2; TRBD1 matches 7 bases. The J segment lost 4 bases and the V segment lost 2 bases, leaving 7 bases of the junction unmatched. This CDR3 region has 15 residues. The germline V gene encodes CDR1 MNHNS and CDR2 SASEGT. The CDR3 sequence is CASSEPGQRIYGYTF. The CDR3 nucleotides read TGTGCCAGCAGTGAACCGGGACAGAGAATCTATGGCTACACCTTC.

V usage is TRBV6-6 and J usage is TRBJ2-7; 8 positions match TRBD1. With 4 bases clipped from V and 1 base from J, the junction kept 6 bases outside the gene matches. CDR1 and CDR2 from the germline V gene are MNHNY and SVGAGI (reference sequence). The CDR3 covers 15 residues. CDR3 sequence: CASSFVRGPSYEQYF. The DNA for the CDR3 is TGTGCCAGCAGTTTCGTCAGGGGGCCATCCTACGAGCAGTACTTC.

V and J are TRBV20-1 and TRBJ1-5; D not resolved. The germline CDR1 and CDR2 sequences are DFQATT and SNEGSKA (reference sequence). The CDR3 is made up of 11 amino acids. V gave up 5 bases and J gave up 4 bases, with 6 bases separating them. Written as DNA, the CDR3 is TGCAGTGCTCGGGGAAATCAGCCCCAGCATTTT. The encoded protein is CSARGNQPQHF.

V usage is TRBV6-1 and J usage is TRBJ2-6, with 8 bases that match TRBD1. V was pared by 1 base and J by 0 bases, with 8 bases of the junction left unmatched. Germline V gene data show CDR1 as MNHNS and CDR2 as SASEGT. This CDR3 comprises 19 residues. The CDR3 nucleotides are TGTGCCAGCAGTGAAGGCTGGACAGGGACCCTCTCTGGGGCCAACGTCCTGACTTTC. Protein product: CASSEGWTGTLSGANVLTF.

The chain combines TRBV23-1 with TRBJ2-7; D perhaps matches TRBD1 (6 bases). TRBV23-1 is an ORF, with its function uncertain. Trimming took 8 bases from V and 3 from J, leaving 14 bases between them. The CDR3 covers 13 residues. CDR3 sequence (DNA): TGCGCCAGCCATACAGGGACCCTCTACGAGCAGTACTTC. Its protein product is CASHTGTLYEQYF.

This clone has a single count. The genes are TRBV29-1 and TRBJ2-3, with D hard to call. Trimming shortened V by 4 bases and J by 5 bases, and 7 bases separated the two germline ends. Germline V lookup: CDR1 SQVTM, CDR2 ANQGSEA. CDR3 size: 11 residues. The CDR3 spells CSVGLGDTQYF. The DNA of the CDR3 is TGCAGCGTTGGCCTCGGAGATACGCAGTATTTT.

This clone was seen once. The CDR3 coding sequence is TGTGCCAGCAGCCAAACAGGGGGCGCGGAGACCCAGTACTTC. It yields the protein CASSQTGGAETQYF. V gene TRBV6-5 combines with J gene TRBJ2-5; 9 nucleotides line up with TRBD1. This CDR3 is 14 amino acids long. Germline V gene data show CDR1 as MNHEY and CDR2 as SVGAGI. The ends lost 6 bases at V and 5 bases at J; junction bases unmatched: 7.